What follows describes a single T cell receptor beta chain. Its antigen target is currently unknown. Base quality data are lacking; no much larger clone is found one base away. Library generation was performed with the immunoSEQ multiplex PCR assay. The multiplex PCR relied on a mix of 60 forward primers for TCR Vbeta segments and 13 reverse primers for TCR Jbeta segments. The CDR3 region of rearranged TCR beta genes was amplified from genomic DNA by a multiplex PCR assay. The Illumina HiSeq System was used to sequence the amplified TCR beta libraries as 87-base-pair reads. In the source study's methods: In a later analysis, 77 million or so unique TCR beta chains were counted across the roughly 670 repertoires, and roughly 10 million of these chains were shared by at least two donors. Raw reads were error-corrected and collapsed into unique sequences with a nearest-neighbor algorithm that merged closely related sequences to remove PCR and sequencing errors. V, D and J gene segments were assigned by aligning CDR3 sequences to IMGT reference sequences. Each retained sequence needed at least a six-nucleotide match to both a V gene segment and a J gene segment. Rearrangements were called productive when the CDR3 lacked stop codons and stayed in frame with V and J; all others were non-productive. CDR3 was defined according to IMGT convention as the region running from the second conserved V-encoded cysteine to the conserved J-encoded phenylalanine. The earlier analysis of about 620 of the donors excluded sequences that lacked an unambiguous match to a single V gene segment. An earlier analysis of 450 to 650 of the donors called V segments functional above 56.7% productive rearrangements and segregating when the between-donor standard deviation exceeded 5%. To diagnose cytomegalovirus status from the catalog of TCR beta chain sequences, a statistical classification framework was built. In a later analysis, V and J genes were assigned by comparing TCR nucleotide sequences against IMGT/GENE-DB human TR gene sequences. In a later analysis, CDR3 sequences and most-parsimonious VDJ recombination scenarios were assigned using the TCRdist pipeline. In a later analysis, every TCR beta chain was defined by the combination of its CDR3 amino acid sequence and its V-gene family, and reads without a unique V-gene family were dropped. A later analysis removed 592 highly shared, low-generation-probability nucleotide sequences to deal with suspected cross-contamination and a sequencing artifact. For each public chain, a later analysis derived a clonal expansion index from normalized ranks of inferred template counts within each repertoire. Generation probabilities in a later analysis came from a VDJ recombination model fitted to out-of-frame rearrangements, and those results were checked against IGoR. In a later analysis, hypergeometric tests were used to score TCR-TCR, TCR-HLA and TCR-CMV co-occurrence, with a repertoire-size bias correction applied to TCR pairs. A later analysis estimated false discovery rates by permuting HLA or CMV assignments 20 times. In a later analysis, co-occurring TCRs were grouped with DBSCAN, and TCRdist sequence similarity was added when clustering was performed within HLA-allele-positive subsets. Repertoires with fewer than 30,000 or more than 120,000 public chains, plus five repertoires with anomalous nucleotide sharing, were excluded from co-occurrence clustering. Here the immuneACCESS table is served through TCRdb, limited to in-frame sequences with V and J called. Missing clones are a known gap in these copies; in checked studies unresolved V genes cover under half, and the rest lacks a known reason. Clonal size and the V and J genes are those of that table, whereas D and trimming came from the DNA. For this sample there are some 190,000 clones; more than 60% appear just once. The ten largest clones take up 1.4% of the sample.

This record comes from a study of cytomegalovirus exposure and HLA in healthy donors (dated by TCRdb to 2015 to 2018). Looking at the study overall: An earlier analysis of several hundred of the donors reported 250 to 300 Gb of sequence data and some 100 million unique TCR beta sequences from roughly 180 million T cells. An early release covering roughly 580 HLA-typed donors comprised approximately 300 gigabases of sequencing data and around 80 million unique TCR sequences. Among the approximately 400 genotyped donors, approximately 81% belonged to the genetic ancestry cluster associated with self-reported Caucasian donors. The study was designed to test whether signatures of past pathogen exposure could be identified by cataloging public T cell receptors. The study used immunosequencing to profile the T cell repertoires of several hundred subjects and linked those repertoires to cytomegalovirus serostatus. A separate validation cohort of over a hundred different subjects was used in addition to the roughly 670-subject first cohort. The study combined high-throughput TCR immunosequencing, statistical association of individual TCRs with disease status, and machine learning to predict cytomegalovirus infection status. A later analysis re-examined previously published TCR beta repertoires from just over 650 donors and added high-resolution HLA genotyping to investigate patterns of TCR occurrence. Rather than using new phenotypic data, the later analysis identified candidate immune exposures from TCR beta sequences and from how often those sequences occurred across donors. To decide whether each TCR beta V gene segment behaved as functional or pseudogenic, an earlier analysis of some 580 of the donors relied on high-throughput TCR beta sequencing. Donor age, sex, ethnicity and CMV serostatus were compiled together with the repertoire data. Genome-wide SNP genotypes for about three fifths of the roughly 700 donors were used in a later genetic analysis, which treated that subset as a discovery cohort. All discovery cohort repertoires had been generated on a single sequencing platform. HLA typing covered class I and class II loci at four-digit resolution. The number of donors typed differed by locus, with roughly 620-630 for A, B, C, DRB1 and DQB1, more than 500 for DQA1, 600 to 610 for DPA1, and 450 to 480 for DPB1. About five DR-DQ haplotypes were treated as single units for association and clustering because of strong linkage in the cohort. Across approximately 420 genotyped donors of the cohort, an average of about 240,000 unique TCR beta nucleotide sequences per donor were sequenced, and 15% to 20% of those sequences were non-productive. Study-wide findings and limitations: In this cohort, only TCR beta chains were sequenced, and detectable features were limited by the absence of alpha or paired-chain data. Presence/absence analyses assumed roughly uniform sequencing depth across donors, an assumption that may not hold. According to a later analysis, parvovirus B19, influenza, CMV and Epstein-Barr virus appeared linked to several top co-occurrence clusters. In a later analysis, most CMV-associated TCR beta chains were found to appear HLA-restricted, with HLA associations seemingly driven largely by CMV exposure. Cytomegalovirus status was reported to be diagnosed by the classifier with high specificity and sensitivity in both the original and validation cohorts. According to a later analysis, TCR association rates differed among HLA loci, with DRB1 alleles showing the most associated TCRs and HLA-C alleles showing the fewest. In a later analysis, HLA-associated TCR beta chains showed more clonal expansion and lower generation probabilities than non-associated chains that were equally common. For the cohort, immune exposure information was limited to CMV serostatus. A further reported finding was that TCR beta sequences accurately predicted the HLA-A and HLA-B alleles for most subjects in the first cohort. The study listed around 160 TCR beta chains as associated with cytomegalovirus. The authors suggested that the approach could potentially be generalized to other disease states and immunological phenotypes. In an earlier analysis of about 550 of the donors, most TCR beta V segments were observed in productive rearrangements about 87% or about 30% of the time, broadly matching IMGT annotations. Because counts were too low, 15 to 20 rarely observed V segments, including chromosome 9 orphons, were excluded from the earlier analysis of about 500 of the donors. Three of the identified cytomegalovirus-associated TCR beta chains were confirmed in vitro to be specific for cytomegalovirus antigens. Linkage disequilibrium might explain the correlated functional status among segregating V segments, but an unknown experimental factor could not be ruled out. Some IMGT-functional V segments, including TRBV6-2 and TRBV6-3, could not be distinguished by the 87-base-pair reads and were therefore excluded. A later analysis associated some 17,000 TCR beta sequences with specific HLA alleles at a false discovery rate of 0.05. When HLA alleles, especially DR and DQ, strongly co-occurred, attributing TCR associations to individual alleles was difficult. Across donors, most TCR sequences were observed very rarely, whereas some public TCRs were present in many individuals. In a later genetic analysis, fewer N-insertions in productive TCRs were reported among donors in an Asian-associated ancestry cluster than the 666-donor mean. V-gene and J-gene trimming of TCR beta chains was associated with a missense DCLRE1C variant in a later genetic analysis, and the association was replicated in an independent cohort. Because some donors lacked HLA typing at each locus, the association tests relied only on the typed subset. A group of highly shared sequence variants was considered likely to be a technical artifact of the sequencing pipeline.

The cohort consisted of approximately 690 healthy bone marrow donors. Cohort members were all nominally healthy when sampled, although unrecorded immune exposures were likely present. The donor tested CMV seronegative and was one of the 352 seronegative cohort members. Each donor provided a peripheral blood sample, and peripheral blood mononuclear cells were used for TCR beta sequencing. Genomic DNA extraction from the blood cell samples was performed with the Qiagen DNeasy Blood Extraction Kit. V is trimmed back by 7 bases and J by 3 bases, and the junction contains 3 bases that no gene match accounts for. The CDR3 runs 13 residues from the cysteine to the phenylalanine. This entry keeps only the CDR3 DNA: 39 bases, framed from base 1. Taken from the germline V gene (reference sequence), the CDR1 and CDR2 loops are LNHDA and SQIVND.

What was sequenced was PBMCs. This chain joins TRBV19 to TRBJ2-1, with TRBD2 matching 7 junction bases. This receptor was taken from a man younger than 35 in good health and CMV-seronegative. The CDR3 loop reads CASNPSGYNEQFF. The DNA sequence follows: TGTGCCAGTAACCCTAGCGGCTACAATGAGCAGTTCTTC.